A selection of T cell receptor beta chains follows, all from one sample in a study of cytomegalovirus exposure and HLA in healthy donors. Repertoires were generated with immunoSEQ multiplex PCR, while TCRdb's copy carries only in-frame clones and drops some. The sample yields fewer than 250,000 clones, 80% to 90% seen once. The specimen sequenced was PBMCs. These receptors were collected from a young man in good health and CMV-seronegative. CDR3s include the opening cysteine and the closing phenylalanine or tryptophan. Each record gives: D gene, J gene, V gene, clone size, CDR3 protein, CDR3 DNA. The D gene is left open where the match is weak. Part of the rows lack a size; the others show once, few, many or a class for expanded clones.

. | TRBJ1-2 | TRBV10-3 | . | CAISEPFNRAGRYGYTF | TGTGCCATCAGTGAGCCCTTCAATCGGGCGGGGAGGTATGGCTACACCTTC
TRBD1 | TRBJ2-7 | TRBV29-1 | . | CSVTGTGGYEQYF | TGCAGCGTGACCGGGACAGGGGGTTACGAGCAGTACTTC
. | TRBJ2-1 | TRBV25-1 | few | CASGTGIAEYNEQFF | TGTGCCAGCGGAACAGGAATAGCGGAGTACAATGAGCAGTTCTTC
. | TRBJ1-2 | TRBV30 | . | CAWSGVGDYGYTF | TGTGCCTGGAGTGGGGTGGGAGACTATGGCTACACCTTC
. | TRBJ2-1 | TRBV21-1 | . | CASSKEEERGLDDNEQFF | TGTGCCAGCAGCAAAGAGGAGGAGAGGGGACTGGACGACAATGAGCAGTTCTTC
TRBD2 | TRBJ2-6 | TRBV4-1 | . | CASSQDAGAGANVLTF | TGCGCCAGCAGCCAAGATGCGGGGGCTGGGGCCAACGTCCTGACTTTC
. | TRBJ2-7 | TRBV6-1 | . | CASSPLHEQYF | TGTGCCAGCAGCCCTCTCCACGAGCAGTACTTC
TRBD2 | TRBJ2-1 | TRBV5-1 | . | CASSLETSDEQFF | TGCGCCAGCAGCTTGGAGACTAGCGATGAGCAGTTCTTC
TRBD2 | TRBJ2-4 | TRBV27 | . | CASRLAGGGAQYF | TGTGCCAGCAGACTAGCGGGAGGAGGTGCTCAGTACTTC
. | TRBJ2-7 | TRBV6-5 | . | CASRTGSYEQYF | TGTGCCAGCAGGACAGGATCCTACGAGCAGTACTTC
. | TRBJ1-1 | TRBV28 | few | CASSFRGTEAFF | TGTGCCAGCAGTTTTAGGGGCACTGAAGCTTTCTTT
TRBD1 | TRBJ1-5 | TRBV29-1 | . | CSVSTGAGQPQHF | TGCAGCGTTTCTACAGGGGCGGGGCAGCCCCAGCATTTT
. | TRBJ1-5 | TRBV4-2 | . | CASSFSNQPQHF | TGTGCCAGCAGCTTCTCTAATCAGCCCCAGCATTTT
. | TRBJ2-2 | TRBV5-5 | . | CASSLAFAGELFF | TGTGCCAGCAGCTTGGCTTTCGCCGGGGAGCTGTTTTTT
TRBD2 | TRBJ2-3 | TRBV30 | . | CAWMWGTSGSVDTQYF | TGTGCCTGGATGTGGGGGACTAGCGGGAGTGTGGATACGCAGTATTTT
TRBD1 | TRBJ2-1 | TRBV5-4 | . | CASSDPGQYNEQFF | TGTGCCAGCAGCGACCCGGGACAGTACAATGAGCAGTTCTTC
TRBD2 | TRBJ2-7 | TRBV19 | . | CASSSSGSGPYEQYF | TGTGCCAGTAGCTCTAGCGGGAGTGGACCCTACGAGCAGTACTTC
. | TRBJ2-7 | TRBV5-8 | . | CASSRLGGYEQYF | TGTGCCAGCAGCCGTCTCGGGGGATACGAGCAGTACTTC
TRBD2 | TRBJ2-3 | TRBV6-6 | . | CASHRGGSGRTDTQYF | TGTGCCAGCCATCGGGGGGGAAGCGGACGGACAGATACGCAGTATTTT
. | TRBJ2-3 | TRBV28 | . | CASSLSGSDTRYF | TGTGCCAGCAGTTTGTCGGGTTCAGATACGCGGTATTTT
. | TRBJ2-5 | TRBV5-6 | once | CASSRRPGTETQYF | TGTGCCAGCAGCCGGAGGCCAGGAACAGAGACCCAGTACTTC
. | TRBJ1-4 | TRBV6-1 | once | CASQGRAEGKLFF | TGTGCCAGCCAAGGAAGGGCAGAGGGAAAACTGTTTTTT
. | TRBJ1-5 | TRBV7-2 | . | CASNQAGAGNQPQHF | TGTGCCAGCAACCAAGCGGGGGCTGGCAATCAGCCCCAGCATTTT
TRBD2 | TRBJ2-7 | TRBV29-1 | . | CSVEGAGRDVLDEQYF | TGCAGCGTTGAAGGAGCTGGGAGGGACGTGTTGGACGAGCAGTACTTC
TRBD2 | TRBJ2-3 | TRBV6-5 | . | CASRARGATDTQYF | TGTGCCAGCAGGGCGCGGGGGGCAACAGATACGCAGTATTTT
TRBD1 | TRBJ1-2 | TRBV28 | . | CASSYMGTGGYGYTF | TGTGCCAGCAGTTATATGGGGACAGGGGGATATGGCTACACCTTC
TRBD2 | TRBJ2-1 | TRBV7-2 | few | CASSLIASGSADEQFF | TGTGCCAGCAGCTTAATAGCCAGCGGGAGCGCTGATGAGCAGTTCTTC
. | TRBJ1-1 | TRBV6-6 | once | CASRTNPGEKAFF | TGTGCCAGCCGGACGAACCCGGGAGAAAAAGCTTTCTTT
. | TRBJ1-5 | TRBV7-2 | once | CASSFYSTGRYNQPQHF | TGTGCCAGCAGCTTTTACTCAACGGGGAGGTACAATCAGCCCCAGCATTTT
. | TRBJ1-1 | TRBV14 | . | CASSQETRTEAFF | TGTGCCAGCAGCCAAGAAACGCGCACTGAAGCTTTCTTT
. | TRBJ1-5 | TRBV6-6 | . | CASRPLDSQQGPQHF | TGTGCCAGCAGACCCCTCGACAGTCAACAAGGGCCCCAGCATTTT
. | TRBJ1-1 | TRBV18 | . | CASSPNIVNTEAFF | TGTGCCAGCTCACCGAACATTGTGAACACTGAAGCTTTCTTT
TRBD2 | TRBJ2-3 | TRBV7-2 | . | CASSLNGGGADTQYF | TGTGCCAGCAGCTTAAACGGGGGGGGCGCAGATACGCAGTATTTT
. | TRBJ2-5 | TRBV29-1 | . | CSVGGGQVSVETQYF | TGCAGCGTTGGGGGGGGGCAGGTGTCAGTCGAGACCCAGTACTTC
TRBD2 | TRBJ2-1 | TRBV6-1 | . | CASSAVGLAGGYNEQFF | TGTGCCAGCAGTGCCGTGGGGCTAGCGGGGGGATACAATGAGCAGTTCTTC
. | TRBJ2-5 | TRBV13 | once | CASSLLGRQETRYF | TGTGCCAGCAGCTTATTAGGCAGACAAGAGACCCGGTACTTC
. | TRBJ2-5 | TRBV5-1 | . | CASSPEQETQYF | TGCGCCAGCAGCCCAGAACAAGAGACCCAGTACTTC
TRBD1 | TRBJ1-6 | TRBV19 | . | CASSWTGYNSPLHF | TGTGCCAGTAGTTGGACAGGGTATAATTCACCCCTCCACTTT
TRBD1 | TRBJ2-4 | TRBV18 | . | CASSPPVGTGDVKNIQYF | TGTGCCAGCTCTCCCCCGGTGGGTACAGGGGACGTCAAAAACATTCAGTACTTC
TRBD2 | TRBJ2-1 | TRBV11-3 | . | CASSLEGGGNNEQFF | TGTGCCAGCAGCTTAGAAGGCGGGGGGAACAATGAGCAGTTCTTC
TRBD1 | TRBJ2-7 | TRBV10-3 | . | CAISPGGDEQYF | TGTGCCATCAGCCCAGGGGGCGACGAGCAGTACTTC
. | TRBJ2-7 | TRBV2 | . | CASSDGLYEQYF | TGTGCCAGCAGTGATGGCCTTTACGAGCAGTACTTC
. | TRBJ1-5 | TRBV2 | . | CASRGMTGFGSNQPQHF | TGTGCCAGCAGGGGAATGACAGGATTTGGGAGCAATCAGCCCCAGCATTTT
. | TRBJ2-1 | TRBV7-2 | . | CASRSHRVGSYNEQFF | TGTGCCAGCAGGAGCCACAGGGTCGGATCCTACAATGAGCAGTTCTTC
. | TRBJ2-6 | TRBV27 | . | CASSWLSGANVLTF | TGTGCCAGCAGTTGGCTCTCTGGGGCCAACGTCCTGACTTTC
. | TRBJ2-5 | TRBV18 | . | CASSPPEYQETQYF | TGTGCCAGCTCACCCCCGGAGTACCAAGAGACCCAGTACTTC
TRBD1 | TRBJ2-7 | TRBV18 | . | CASTDRDTEQYF | TGTGCCAGCACGGACAGGGATACCGAGCAGTACTTC
. | TRBJ1-5 | TRBV7-9 | . | CASSMQGMDPQHF | TGTGCCAGCAGCATGCAGGGGATGGATCCCCAGCATTTT
. | TRBJ2-7 | TRBV20-1 | . | CSGERSYEQYF | TGCAGTGGTGAGCGCTCCTACGAGCAGTACTTC
TRBD2 | TRBJ2-7 | TRBV5-8 | . | CASSLTKTSGIYEQYF | TGTGCCAGCAGCTTAACCAAGACTAGCGGGATCTACGAGCAGTACTTC
. | TRBJ1-2 | TRBV14 | . | CASRSSTGRSYGYTF | TGTGCCAGCAGATCTAGTACAGGACGGAGCTATGGCTACACCTTC
TRBD2 | TRBJ2-1 | TRBV29-1 | . | CSVEMSGGRNEQFF | TGCAGCGTTGAAATGAGCGGGGGTAGGAATGAGCAGTTCTTC
. | TRBJ1-5 | TRBV7-2 | . | CASSLPFLRGNQPQHF | TGTGCCAGCAGCTTACCCTTCCTCAGGGGCAATCAGCCCCAGCATTTT
. | TRBJ2-3 | TRBV4-1 | few | CASSPGSRADTQYF | TGCGCCAGCAGCCCGGGGTCCCGGGCGGATACGCAGTATTTT